The rows below give T cell receptor beta chains drawn from one sample of a study of T cells in Graves' hyperthyroidism and ophthalmopathy. Each CDR3 protein gets one entry after TCRdb re-called the multiplex PCR reads with MiXCR. The table has about 560,000 distinct CDR3 sequences, approximately 16% seen once. Sequenced material: blood. These receptor sequences come from a woman aged 18 to 35 with Graves' hyperthyroidism. CDR3s include the opening cysteine and the closing phenylalanine or tryptophan. Fields, in order: CDR3 DNA, CDR3 protein, V gene, D gene, clone size, J gene. The D gene is left open where the match is weak. Some rows have no size entry. The others give once, few or many, or a class for an expanded clone.

TGTGCCAGCAGCCCGACAACGACAGGCTACAATGAGCAGTTCTTC | CASSPTTTGYNEQFF | TRBV9 | - | - | TRBJ2-1
TGCAGTGCTAGAACAGCTACCTATGGCTACACCTTC | CSARTATYGYTF | TRBV20-1 | - | - | TRBJ1-2
TGTGCCAGCAGTGCACCTCCGGGACGGGAAAGCAATCAGCCCCAGCATTTT | CASSAPPGRESNQPQHF | TRBV6-1 | - | many | TRBJ1-5
TGTGCCAGCAGCTTGATCGCGGCCCCGGGGCACGGGGAGCTGTTTTTT | CASSLIAAPGHGELFF | TRBV5-6 | - | - | TRBJ2-2
TGTGCCAGCAGTCAGAAGACAGGGAGAGCTTTCTTT | CASSQKTGRAFF | TRBV27 | TRBD1 | many | TRBJ1-1
TGTGCCGGCGGGACTAGCGGGGGAAAGACCCAGTACTTC | CAGGTSGGKTQYF | TRBV6-5 | TRBD2 | - | TRBJ2-5
TGTGCCAGCAGCCGTAACCTGGGACAGGGGACCTACGAGCAGTACTTC | CASSRNLGQGTYEQYF | TRBV7-6 | TRBD1 | many | TRBJ2-7
TGTGCCAGCTCACCGGCGACGGTGGGTGAAAAACTGTTTTTT | CASSPATVGEKLFF | TRBV18 | - | few | TRBJ1-4
TGTGCCAGCAGTTACGTTACAGGAAATCAGCCCCAGCATTTT | CASSYVTGNQPQHF | TRBV6-9 | - | - | TRBJ1-5
TGCAGTGCTAGAGATGAGGTAGCGGGAGACGCAGATACGCAGTATTTT | CSARDEVAGDADTQYF | TRBV20-1 | TRBD2 | many | TRBJ2-3
TGCAGTGCTAGCCTGACAGGGGCTGAAGCTTTCTTT | CSASLTGAEAFF | TRBV20-1 | TRBD1 | - | TRBJ1-1
TGTGCCAGCTCACCAGGGACTCCGGGCTACGAGCAGTACTTC | CASSPGTPGYEQYF | TRBV18 | - | - | TRBJ2-7
TGTGCCAGTAGTATCGATGGGACCTATGGCTACACCTTC | CASSIDGTYGYTF | TRBV19 | - | - | TRBJ1-2
TGCAGCGTTGAATCAACCGGGACTAGCCTAGATACGCAGTATTTT | CSVESTGTSLDTQYF | TRBV29-1 | TRBD2 | many | TRBJ2-3
TGCAGCGTTGTCCGGGGCAAGAACACTGAAGCTTTCTTT | CSVVRGKNTEAFF | TRBV29-1 | - | few | TRBJ1-1
TGTGCCAGCAGCGTAGGTTCTGGGACAGATACGCAGTATTTT | CASSVGSGTDTQYF | TRBV9 | - | few | TRBJ2-3
TGTGCCAGCACTCCCCGGCCAGCCGGGGAGCTGTTTTTT | CASTPRPAGELFF | TRBV12-3/TRBV12-4 | - | - | TRBJ2-2
TGTGCCACCAGTGATTTATGCAGGGAAACACAGCCCCAGCATTTT | CATSDLCRETQPQHF | TRBV24-1 | - | many | TRBJ1-5
TGTGCCAGCAGTTTCAGGGAAGCCTACGAGCAGTACTTC | CASSFREAYEQYF | TRBV27 | - | few | TRBJ2-7
TGTGCCAGCAGGGCCGGCCCGGGAGGCACTGAAGCTTTCTTT | CASRAGPGGTEAFF | TRBV28 | - | many | TRBJ1-1
TGTGCCAGCAGCCAGGTTATGGAACCCGGCGGAACCGGGGAGCTGTTTTTT | CASSQVMEPGGTGELFF | TRBV3-1 | - | - | TRBJ2-2
TGTGCCAGCTCACCACGGGCGGGAGGGCATGGAGAGACCCAGTACTTC | CASSPRAGGHGETQYF | TRBV18 | TRBD2 | few | TRBJ2-5
TGTGCCAGCAGCGAGGGACGGATTAATGAAAAACTGTTTTTT | CASSEGRINEKLFF | TRBV9 | - | many | TRBJ1-4
TGTGCCAGCAACCGGGACCTATGGGCATTCAATGAGCAGTTCTTC | CASNRDLWAFNEQFF | TRBV2 | - | many | TRBJ2-1
TGTGCCAGCAGCGTAGGAATCGGACAGGCAAAGACCTACGAGCAGTACTTC | CASSVGIGQAKTYEQYF | TRBV9 | TRBD1 | few | TRBJ2-7
TGTGCCAGTCATTCGAGGAACACCGGGGAGCTGGTTTTT | CASHSRNTGELVF | TRBV19 | - | - | TRBJ2-2
TGTGCCAGCAGCTTGGGGACTAGCGAAAACTACGAGCAGTACTTC | CASSLGTSENYEQYF | TRBV13 | TRBD2 | few | TRBJ2-7
TGTGCCAGCAGCTTAGGCCGGGAGCATAATTCACCCCTCCACTTT | CASSLGREHNSPLHF | TRBV7-9 | - | few | TRBJ1-6
TGTGCCAGCAGTGAAGACCGCCTCCCCCGGGGGGAGCTGTTTTTT | CASSEDRLPRGELFF | TRBV6-1 | - | few | TRBJ2-2
TGTGCCAGCAGCTTCAGGACCCCCGCCTCAGAGACCCAGTACTTC | CASSFRTPASETQYF | TRBV5-5 | - | - | TRBJ2-5
TGCGCCAGCAGTGCCAGGGGGCAGGGAAATCAGCCCCAGCATTTT | CASSARGQGNQPQHF | TRBV10-2 | TRBD1 | - | TRBJ1-5
TGTGCCAGCAGTGAATTACGGTCACCCCTCCACTTT | CASSELRSPLHF | TRBV25-1 | - | few | TRBJ1-6
TGTGCCAGCAGCCGAGGAACAACCGAGCAGTACTTC | CASSRGTTEQYF | TRBV7-9 | - | - | TRBJ2-7
TGTGCCAGCCAAGTCTGGGTGTCGGGCACTGAAGCTTTCTTT | CASQVWVSGTEAFF | TRBV6-1 | - | - | TRBJ1-1
TGTGCCAGCAGCGCCACGGGACAGGGCTCCTACGAGCAGTACTTC | CASSATGQGSYEQYF | TRBV12-3/TRBV12-4 | TRBD1 | - | TRBJ2-7
TGTGCCAGCAGTTACTCAGAGGCAACACTAAATGAGCAGTTCTTC | CASSYSEATLNEQFF | TRBV6-5 | - | - | TRBJ2-1
TGCGCCAGCAGCCCAACTACGGGACGGCCGATCTACGAGCAGTACTTC | CASSPTTGRPIYEQYF | TRBV4-3 | - | - | TRBJ2-7
TGTGCCAGCAGCTATACCGGGACAGCCTCCGAGCAGTACTTC | CASSYTGTASEQYF | TRBV7-9 | TRBD1 | many | TRBJ2-7
TGTGCCAGCCACGAGGGGCGCGAGACAGATACGCAGTATTTT | CASHEGRETDTQYF | TRBV6-1 | - | many | TRBJ2-3
TGCGCCAGCAGCCAAAAAGGCGGGGGGGATCCCGGAAACACCATATATTTT | CASSQKGGGDPGNTIYF | TRBV4-3 | - | few | TRBJ1-3
TGCAGCGTTGAGGACCCGGGACTAGGTGGTTACGAGCAGTACTTC | CSVEDPGLGGYEQYF | TRBV29-1 | TRBD2 | few | TRBJ2-7
TGTGCCAGCAGCCCCACTTGGGAGGGCATCTACGAGCAGTACTTC | CASSPTWEGIYEQYF | TRBV3-1 | TRBD2 | - | TRBJ2-7